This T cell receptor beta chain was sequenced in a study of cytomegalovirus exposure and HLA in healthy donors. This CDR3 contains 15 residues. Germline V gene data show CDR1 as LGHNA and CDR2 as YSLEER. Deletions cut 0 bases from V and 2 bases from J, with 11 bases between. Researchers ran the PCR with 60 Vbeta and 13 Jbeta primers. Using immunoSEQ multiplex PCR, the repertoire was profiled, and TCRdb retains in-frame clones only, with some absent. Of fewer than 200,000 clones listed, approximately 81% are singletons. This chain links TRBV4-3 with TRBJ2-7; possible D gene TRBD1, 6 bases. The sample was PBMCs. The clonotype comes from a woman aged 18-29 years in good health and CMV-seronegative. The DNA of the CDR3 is TGCGCCAGCAGCCAAGAGAGACAGGCGACCTACGAGCAGTACTTC. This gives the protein CASSQERQATYEQYF.